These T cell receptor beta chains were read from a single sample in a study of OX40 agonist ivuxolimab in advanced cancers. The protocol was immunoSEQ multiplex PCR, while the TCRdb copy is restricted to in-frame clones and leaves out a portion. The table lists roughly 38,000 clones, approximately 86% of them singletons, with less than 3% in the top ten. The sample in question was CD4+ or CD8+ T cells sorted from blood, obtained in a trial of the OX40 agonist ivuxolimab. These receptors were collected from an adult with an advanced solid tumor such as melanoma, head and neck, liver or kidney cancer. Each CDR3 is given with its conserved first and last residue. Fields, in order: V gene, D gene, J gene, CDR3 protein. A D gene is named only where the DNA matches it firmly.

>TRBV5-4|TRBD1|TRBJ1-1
CASSRGTGGRSAEAFF
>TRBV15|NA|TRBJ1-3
CAVGGQSGNTIYF
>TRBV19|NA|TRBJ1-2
CASSRQDNYGYTF
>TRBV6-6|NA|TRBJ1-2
CASSYGKDGYTF
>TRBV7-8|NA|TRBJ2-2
CASSLGSRGNTGELFF
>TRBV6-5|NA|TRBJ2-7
CASQGSEKGYEQYF
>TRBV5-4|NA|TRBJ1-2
CASSSDGSPGNYGYTF
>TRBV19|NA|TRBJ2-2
CASSIGSNTGELFF
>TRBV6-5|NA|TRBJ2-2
CASSRGNTGELFF
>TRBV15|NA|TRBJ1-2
CATSRDQLSYTF
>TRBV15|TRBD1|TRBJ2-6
CATRQGSGANVLTF
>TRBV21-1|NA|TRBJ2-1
CASSKGEQFF
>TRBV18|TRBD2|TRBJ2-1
CASSPPPSGRPGEQFF
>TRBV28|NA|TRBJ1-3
CASSWVSSGNTIYF
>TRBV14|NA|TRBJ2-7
CASSQGPLGPYEQYF
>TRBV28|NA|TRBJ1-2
CASSIPADYGYTF
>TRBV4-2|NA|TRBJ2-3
CASSQASVGLGTATQYF
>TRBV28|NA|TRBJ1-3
CASSLYISQHTIYF
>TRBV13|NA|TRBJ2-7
CASSMADTYEQYF
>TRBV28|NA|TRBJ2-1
CASTPDRILEQFF
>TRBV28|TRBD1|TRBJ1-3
CASSLFSPSPQGSRGNTIYF
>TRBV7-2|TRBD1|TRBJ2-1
CASSSGQGAYNEQFF
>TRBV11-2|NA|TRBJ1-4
CASSLGSGDEKLFF
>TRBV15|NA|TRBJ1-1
CATSREGMNTEAFF
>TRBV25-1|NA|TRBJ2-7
CASSDPRGVHYEQYF
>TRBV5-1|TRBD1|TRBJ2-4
CASSSPGQVDIQYF
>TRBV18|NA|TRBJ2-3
CASSPLSGTDTQYF
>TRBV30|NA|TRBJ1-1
CAWRRGDTEAFF
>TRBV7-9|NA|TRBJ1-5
CASSFAGQPQHF
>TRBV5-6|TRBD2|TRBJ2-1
CASSFRTSSYNEQFF
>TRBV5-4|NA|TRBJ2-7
CASSLGWDTSYEQYF
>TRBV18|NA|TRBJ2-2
CASSPGGNTGELFF
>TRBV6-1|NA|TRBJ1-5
CASNRISNQPQHF
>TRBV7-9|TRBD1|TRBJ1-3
CASSPQGAIGNTIYF
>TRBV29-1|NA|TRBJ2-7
CSVAGTYEQYF
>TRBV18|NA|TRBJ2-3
CASSPPIVTDTQYF
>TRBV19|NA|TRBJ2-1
CASSIRDNEQFF
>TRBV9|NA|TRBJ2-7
CASSVGIWTGNDEQYF
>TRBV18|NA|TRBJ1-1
CASSPPESNTEAFF
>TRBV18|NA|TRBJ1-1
CASSLGSPTEAFF
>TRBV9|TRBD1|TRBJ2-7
CASSVGSGGEEQYF
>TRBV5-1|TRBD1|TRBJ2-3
CASSSEATRGDTQYF
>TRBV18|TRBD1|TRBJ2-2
CASSPMGPGTGSAGELFF
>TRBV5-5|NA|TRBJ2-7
CASSLRFGFYEQYF
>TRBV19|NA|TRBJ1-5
CASSTGPHNQPQHF
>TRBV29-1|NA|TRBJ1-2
CSVRIGINYGYTF
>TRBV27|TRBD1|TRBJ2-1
CASSSGTGVYNEQFF
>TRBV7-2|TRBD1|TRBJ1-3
CASSLHGITGAVGNTIYF
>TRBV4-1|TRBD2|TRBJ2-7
CASSHPGLAVYEQYF
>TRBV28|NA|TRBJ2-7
CASSLLVYEQYF
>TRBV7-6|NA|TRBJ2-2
CASSLFGIWNTGELFF
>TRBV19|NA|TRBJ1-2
CASSRGYGYTF
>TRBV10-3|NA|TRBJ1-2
CAISELGAGDGYTF
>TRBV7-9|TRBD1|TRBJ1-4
CASSPRRDRVNHEKLFF
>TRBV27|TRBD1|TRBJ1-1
CASSSPQGAVTEAFF